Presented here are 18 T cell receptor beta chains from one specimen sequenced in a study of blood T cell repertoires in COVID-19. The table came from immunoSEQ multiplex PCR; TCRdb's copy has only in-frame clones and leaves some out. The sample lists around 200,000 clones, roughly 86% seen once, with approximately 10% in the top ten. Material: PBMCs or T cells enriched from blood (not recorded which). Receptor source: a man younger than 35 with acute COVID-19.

The CDR3 DNA follows: TGTGCCAGCAGTTTTTTGGTCCGCATAGGGGCAACTAATGAAAAACTGTTTTTT. This codes for CASSFLVRIGATNEKLFF. The gene calls are TRBV28 and TRBJ1-4, with TRBD1 as a possible D gene (5 bases). This CDR3 contains 18 residues. Germline CDR1 and CDR2: MDHEN and SYDVKM. V was trimmed by 3 bases and J by 0 bases, leaving 17 bases between them.

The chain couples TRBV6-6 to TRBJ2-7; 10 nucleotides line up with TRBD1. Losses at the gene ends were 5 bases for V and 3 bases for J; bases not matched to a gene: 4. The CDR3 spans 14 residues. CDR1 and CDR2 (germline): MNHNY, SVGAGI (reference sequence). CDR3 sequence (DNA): TGTGCCAGCAGTGGATGGGACAGGGGCTACGAGCAGTACTTC. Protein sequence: CASSGWDRGYEQYF.

The CDR3 DNA reads TGTGCCAGCAGCCCCGGACTAGCGGGAGATTGGCAGTTCTTC. It yields the protein CASSPGLAGDWQFF. The chain has TRBV9 and TRBJ2-1, with 13 nucleotides matching TRBD2. The J segment lost 12 bases and the V segment lost 4 bases, leaving 7 bases of the junction unmatched. CDR1 and CDR2 from the germline V gene are SGDLS and YYNGEE. The CDR3 has 14 residues.

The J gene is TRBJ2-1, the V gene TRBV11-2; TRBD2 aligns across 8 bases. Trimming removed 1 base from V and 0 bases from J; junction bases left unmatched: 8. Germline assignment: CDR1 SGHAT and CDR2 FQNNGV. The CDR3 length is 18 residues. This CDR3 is CASSLVGQRESSYNEQFF. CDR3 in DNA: TGTGCCAGCAGCTTAGTAGGCCAGCGGGAGAGCTCCTACAATGAGCAGTTCTTC.

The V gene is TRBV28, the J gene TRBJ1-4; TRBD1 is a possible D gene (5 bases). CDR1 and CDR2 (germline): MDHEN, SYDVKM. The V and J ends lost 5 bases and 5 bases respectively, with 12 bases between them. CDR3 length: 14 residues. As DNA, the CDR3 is TGTGCCAGCAGTCCCCAGGGAGGCAATGAAAAACTGTTTTTT. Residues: CASSPQGGNEKLFF. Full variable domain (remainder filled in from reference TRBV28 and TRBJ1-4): DVKVTQSSRYLVKRTGEKVFLECVQDMDHENMFWYRQDPGLGLRLIYFSYDVKMKEKGDIPEGYSVSREKKERFSLILESASTNQTSMYLCASSPQGGNEKLFFGSGTQLSVL.

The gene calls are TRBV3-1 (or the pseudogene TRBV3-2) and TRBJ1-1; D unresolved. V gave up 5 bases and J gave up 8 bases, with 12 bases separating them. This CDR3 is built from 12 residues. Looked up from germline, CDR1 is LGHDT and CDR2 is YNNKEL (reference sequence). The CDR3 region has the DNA TGTGCCAGCAGCGAAGGGCGGATAGAAGCTTTCTTT. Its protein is CASSEGRIEAFF.

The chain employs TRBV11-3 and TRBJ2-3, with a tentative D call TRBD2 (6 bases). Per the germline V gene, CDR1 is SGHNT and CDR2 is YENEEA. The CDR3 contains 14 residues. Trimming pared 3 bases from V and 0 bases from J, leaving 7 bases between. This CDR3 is CASSLRGSTDTQYF. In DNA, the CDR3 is TGTGCCAGCAGCTTGCGGGGTAGCACAGATACGCAGTATTTT.

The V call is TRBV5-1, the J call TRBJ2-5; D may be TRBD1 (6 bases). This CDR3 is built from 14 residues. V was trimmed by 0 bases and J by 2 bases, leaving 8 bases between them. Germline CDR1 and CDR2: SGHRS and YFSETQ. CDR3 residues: CASSLGTAQETQYF. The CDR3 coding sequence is TGCGCCAGCAGCTTGGGGACAGCGCAAGAGACCCAGTACTTC.

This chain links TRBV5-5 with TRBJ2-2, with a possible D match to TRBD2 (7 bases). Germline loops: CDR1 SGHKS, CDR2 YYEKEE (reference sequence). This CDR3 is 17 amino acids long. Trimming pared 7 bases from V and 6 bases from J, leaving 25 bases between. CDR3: CASDLASSQGRAGELFF. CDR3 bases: TGTGCCAGCGACTTGGCATCCTCGCAGGGGAGGGCCGGGGAGCTGTTTTTT. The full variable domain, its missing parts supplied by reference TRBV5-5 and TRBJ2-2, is DAGVTQSPTHLIKTRGQQVTLRCSPISGHKSVSWYQQVLGQGPQFIFQYYEKEERGRGNFPDRFSARQFPNYSSELNVNALLLGDSALYLCASDLASSQGRAGELFFGEGSRLTVL.

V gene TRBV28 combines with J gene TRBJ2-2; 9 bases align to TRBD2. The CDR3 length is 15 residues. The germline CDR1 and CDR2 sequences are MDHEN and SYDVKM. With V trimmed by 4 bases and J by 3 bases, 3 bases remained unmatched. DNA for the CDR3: TGTGCCAGCAGTTCCGCGGGAGGGGACACCGGGGAGCTGTTTTTT. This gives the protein CASSSAGGDTGELFF.

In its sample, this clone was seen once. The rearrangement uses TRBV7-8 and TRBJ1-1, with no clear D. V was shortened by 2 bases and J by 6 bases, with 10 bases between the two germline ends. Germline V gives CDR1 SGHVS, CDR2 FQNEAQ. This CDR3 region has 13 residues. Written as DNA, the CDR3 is TGTGCCAGCAGCTTAAACCTAAACGCTGAAGCTTTCTTT. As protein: CASSLNLNAEAFF.

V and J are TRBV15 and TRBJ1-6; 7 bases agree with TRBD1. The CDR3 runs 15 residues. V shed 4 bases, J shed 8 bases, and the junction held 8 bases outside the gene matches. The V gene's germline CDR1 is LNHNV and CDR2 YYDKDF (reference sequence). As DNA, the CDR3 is TGTGCCACCAGCAAGGAGGGGGCATTGTATTCACCCCTCCACTTT. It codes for CATSKEGALYSPLHF.

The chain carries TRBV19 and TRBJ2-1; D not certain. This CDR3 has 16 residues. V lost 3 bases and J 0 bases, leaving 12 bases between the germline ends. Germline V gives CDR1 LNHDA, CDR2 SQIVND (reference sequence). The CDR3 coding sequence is TGTGCCAGTAGTATCCTGGCGGCTAGCTCCTACAATGAGCAGTTCTTC. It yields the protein CASSILAASSYNEQFF.

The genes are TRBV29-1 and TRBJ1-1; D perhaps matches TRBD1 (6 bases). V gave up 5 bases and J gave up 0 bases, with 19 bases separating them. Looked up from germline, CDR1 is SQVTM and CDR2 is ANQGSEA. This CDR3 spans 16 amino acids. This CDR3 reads CSVPSRGSRVNTEAFF. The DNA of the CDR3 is TGCAGCGTTCCGAGTAGGGGGTCGAGGGTGAACACTGAAGCTTTCTTT.

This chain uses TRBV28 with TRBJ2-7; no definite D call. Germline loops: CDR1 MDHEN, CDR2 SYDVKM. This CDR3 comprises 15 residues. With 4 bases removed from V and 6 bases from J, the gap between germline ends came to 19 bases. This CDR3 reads CASSYTQVLASEQYF. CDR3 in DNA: TGTGCCAGCAGTTATACCCAGGTTTTGGCGAGCGAGCAGTACTTC.

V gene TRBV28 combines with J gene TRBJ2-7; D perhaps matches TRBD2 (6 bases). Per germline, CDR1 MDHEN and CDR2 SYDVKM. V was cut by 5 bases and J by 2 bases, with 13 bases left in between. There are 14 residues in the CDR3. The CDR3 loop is CASSLSGHPYEQYF. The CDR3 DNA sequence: TGTGCCAGCAGTCTTAGCGGCCATCCCTACGAGCAGTACTTC.

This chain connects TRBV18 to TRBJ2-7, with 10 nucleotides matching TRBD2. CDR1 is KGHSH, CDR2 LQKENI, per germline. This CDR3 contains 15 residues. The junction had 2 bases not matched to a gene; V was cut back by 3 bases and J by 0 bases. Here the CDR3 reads CASSPTSGTSYEQYF. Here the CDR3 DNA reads TGTGCCAGCTCACCTACTAGCGGGACCTCCTACGAGCAGTACTTC.

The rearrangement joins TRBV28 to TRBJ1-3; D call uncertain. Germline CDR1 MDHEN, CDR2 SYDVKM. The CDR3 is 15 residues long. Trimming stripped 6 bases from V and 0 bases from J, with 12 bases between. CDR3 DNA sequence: TGTGCCAGCAGCCTGTGGGAGTTCTCTGGAAACACCATATATTTT. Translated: CASSLWEFSGNTIYF. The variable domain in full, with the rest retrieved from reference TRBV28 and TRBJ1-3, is DVKVTQSSRYLVKRTGEKVFLECVQDMDHENMFWYRQDPGLGLRLIYFSYDVKMKEKGDIPEGYSVSREKKERFSLILESASTNQTSMYLCASSLWEFSGNTIYFGEGSWLTVV.